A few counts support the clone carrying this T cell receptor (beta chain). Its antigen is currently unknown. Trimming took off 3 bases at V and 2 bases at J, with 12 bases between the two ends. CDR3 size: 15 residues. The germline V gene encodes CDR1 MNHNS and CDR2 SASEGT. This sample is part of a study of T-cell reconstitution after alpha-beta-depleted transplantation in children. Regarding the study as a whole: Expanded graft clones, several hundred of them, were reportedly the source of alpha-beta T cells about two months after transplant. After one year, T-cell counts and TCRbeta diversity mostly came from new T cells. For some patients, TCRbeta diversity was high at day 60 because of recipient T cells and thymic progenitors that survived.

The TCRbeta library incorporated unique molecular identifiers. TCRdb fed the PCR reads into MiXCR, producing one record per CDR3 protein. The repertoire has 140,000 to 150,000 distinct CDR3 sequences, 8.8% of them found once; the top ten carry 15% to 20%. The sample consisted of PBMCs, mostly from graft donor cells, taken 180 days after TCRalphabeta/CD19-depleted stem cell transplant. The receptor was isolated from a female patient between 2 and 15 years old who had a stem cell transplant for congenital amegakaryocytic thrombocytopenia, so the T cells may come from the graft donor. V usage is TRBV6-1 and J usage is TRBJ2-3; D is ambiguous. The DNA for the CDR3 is TGTGCCAGCAGTGAGAGCACCCCCATCACAGATACGCAGTATTTT. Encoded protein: CASSESTPITDTQYF.